This TCR beta chain derives from a study of cytomegalovirus exposure and HLA in healthy donors. Donors likely had unrecorded immune exposures despite being nominally healthy when sampled. Primers for the PCR totalled 60 Vbeta and 13 Jbeta. As handled by the study authors: Later reanalysis found around 74 million unique TCR beta chains, 10 million to 12 million of them shared. Sequencing used immunoSEQ multiplex PCR; TCRdb keeps in-frame clones, though not all of them. V and J calls plus clone size are reproduced from that table; the DNA served to infer D and trimming. The profile covers roughly 80,000 clones, with 67% appearing a single time and 6.9% taken by the ten largest. The CDR3 extends over 12 amino acids. Germline CDR1 reads SGHAT; CDR2 reads FQNNGV. Trimming left V 8 bases short and J 4 bases short, with 8 bases between.

Sequenced: PBMCs. The genes are TRBV11-2 and TRBJ1-4; D remains ambiguous. The clonotype comes from a woman in her forties or fifties in good health and CMV-seropositive. The CDR3 spells CASRRHNEKLFF. The CDR3 DNA reads TGTGCCAGCCGCCGACATAATGAAAAACTGTTTTTT. The full variable domain, in which reference TRBV11-2 and TRBJ1-4 provide the parts outside the CDR3, is EAGVAQSPRYKIIEKRQSVAFWCNPISGHATLYWYQQILGQGPKLLIQFQNNGVVDDSQLPKDRFSAERLKGVDSTLKIQPAKLEDSAVYLCASRRHNEKLFFGSGTQLSVL.